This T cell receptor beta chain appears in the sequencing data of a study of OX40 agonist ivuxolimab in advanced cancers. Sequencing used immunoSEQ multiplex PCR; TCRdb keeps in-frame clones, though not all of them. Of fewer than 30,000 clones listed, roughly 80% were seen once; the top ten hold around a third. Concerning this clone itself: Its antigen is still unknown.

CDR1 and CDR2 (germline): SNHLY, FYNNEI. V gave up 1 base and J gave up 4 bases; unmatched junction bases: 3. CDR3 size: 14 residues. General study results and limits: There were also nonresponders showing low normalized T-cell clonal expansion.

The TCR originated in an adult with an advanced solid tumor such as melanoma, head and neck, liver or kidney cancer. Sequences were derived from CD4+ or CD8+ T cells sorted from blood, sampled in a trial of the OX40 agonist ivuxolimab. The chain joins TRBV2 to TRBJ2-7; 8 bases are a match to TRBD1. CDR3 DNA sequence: TGTGCCAGCAGTGAAGGAAGACAGGGGTACGAGCAGTACTTC. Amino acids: CASSEGRQGYEQYF.